This TCR beta chain was found in a study of CD8+CD57+ T cells in acquired aplastic anemia. Whole-study findings and limits: The study found no significant CD8+ Simpson's diversity difference between patients and controls. Patients shared 25 to 35 CD8+ CDR3 sequences with controls.

J lost 6 bases, V lost 8 bases, and 12 bases had no gene match. The germline gives CDR1 LNHDA, CDR2 SQIVND (reference sequence). The CDR3 length is 15 residues. This clonotype was seen a few times. The antigen remains undetermined. The template for TCR beta VDJ and CDR3 sequence profiling was genomic DNA. TCRdb reprocessed the reads with MiXCR, giving one entry per CDR3 protein. The sample records roughly 58,000 distinct CDR3 sequences, around 50% being singletons. Sequenced input: sorted CD4+, CD8+, or CD8+CD57+ T cells (not recorded which) from PBMCs. This rearrangement joins TRBV19 to TRBJ2-1; the match to TRBD2 covers 8 bases. The clonotype comes from a human donor in good health, serving as a control. The CDR3 DNA sequence: TGTGCCAGTGTCGAGAGAGCGGGAGTCAGCAATGAGCAGTTCTTC. This translates into CASVERAGVSNEQFF.